This record covers a single T cell receptor (beta chain). The sample originates from a study of blood T cell repertoires in COVID-19. Study information: Samples representing acute and convalescent COVID-19 were sourced from the United States, Italy and Spain.

Clinical history as reported by participants underpinned cohort assignment. The CDR3 runs to 14 residues. From germline, CDR1 is KGHSH and CDR2 LQKENI. Unmatched junction bases numbered 4, after V lost 5 bases and J lost 2 bases. Only in-frame clones appear in the TCRdb table, and some are missing; sequencing was by immunoSEQ multiplex PCR. The data contain more than 350,000 clones, roughly 89% of them singletons. The rearrangement joins TRBV18 to TRBJ2-3; 7 positions match TRBD2. The TCR was taken from a woman in her forties or fifties who had recovered from COVID-19. Sequenced input: PBMCs or T cells enriched from blood (not recorded which). CDR3 in DNA: TGTGCCAGCTCAGATGGACTAGTCACAGATACGCAGTATTTT. Encoded protein: CASSDGLVTDTQYF.